One sample yielded the 10 T cell receptor beta chains listed below, sequenced in a study of cytomegalovirus exposure and HLA in healthy donors. Primers: 60 Vbeta forward and 13 Jbeta reverse. Produced via immunoSEQ multiplex PCR; TCRdb's table is partial and in-frame only. The sample comprises 160,000 or so clones, about four fifths of which are singletons, and more than 7% rests with the top ten. The sample was PBMCs. These receptors were obtained from a male donor in good health and CMV-seropositive.

The rearrangement uses TRBV30 and TRBJ2-3; possibly TRBD2 for D (5 bases). The CDR3 extends over 12 amino acids. Germline V gene lookup returns CDR1 GTSNPN and CDR2 SVGIG (reference sequence). Trimming removed 1 base from V and 5 bases from J, with 7 bases in between. Here the CDR3 DNA reads TGTGCCTGGAGTGGAGGAGGAGATACGCAGTATTTT. It translates to CAWSGGGDTQYF. The whole variable domain, filled in from reference TRBV30 and TRBJ2-3, reads SQTIHQWPATLVQPVGSPLSLECTVEGTSNPNLYWYRQAAGRGLQLLFYSVGIGQISSEVPQNLSASRPQDRQFILSSKKLLLSDSGFYLCAWSGGGDTQYFGPGTRLTVL.

This chain joins TRBV2 and TRBJ1-2; no definite D call. Trimming removed 0 bases from V and 0 bases from J, with 8 bases in between. This CDR3 is built from 15 residues. CDR1 is SNHLY and CDR2 is FYNNEI in the germline V gene. The CDR3 DNA reads as TGTGCCAGCAGTGAAGCGCTTACAGCTAACTATGGCTACACCTTC. Its protein product is CASSEALTANYGYTF.

The chain links TRBV9 to TRBJ2-1; 13 nucleotides match TRBD2. V lost 1 base, J lost 5 bases, and 6 bases stayed unmatched. Germline loops: CDR1 SGDLS, CDR2 YYNGEE. The CDR3 length is 17 residues. The CDR3 DNA follows: TGTGCCAGCAGCGTAACTAGCGGGAGGGCGAAGGACAATGAGCAGTTCTTC. Translation: CASSVTSGRAKDNEQFF.

This clone was seen a handful of times. This chain uses TRBV5-1 with TRBJ2-7; the match to TRBD1 covers 7 bases. After removal of 0 bases from V and 2 bases from J, the junction contained 2 bases not matched to a gene. The germline V gene encodes CDR1 SGHRS and CDR2 YFSETQ. The CDR3 covers 14 residues. The CDR3 sequence: CASSLEQGPYEQYF. CDR3 nucleotides: TGCGCCAGCAGCTTGGAACAGGGGCCCTACGAGCAGTACTTC.

The gene calls are TRBV6-1 and TRBJ1-1; D is undetermined. Germline V gene lookup returns CDR1 MNHNS and CDR2 SASEGT. V lost 10 bases and J lost 1, with 19 bases in between. This CDR3 region has 15 residues. The CDR3 DNA sequence: TGTGCCACCAACCCCCGCTCGACGGGGAACACTGAAGCTTTCTTT. Its protein product is CATNPRSTGNTEAFF.

This chain's CDR3 is CASSLRSGGTTDTQYF. DNA of the CDR3: TGTGCCAGCAGCTTAAGAAGCGGGGGGACCACAGATACGCAGTATTTT. The V gene is TRBV13, the J gene TRBJ2-3, with 9 positions matching TRBD2. V lost 2 bases, J lost 2 bases, and 5 bases stayed unmatched. This CDR3 is 16 amino acids long. Germline loops: CDR1 PRHDT, CDR2 FYEKMQ (reference sequence).

As concerns this clone: An end of the junction differs from the germline gene, which may be a read error. In DNA form, the CDR3 reads TGCGCCAGCAGCCAGGGGAGGGGAGGGGGGCTAGCCAAAAACAGTCAGTACTTC. Its translation: CASSQGRGGGLAKNSQYF. This chain uses TRBV5-1 with TRBJ2-4; D may be TRBD2 (7 bases). Per germline, CDR1 SGHRS and CDR2 YFSETQ. The CDR3 is 18 amino acids. Drawing the rest from reference TRBV5-1 and TRBJ2-4, the complete variable domain is KAGVTQTPRYLIKTRGQQVTLSCSPISGHRSVSWYQQTPGQGLQFLFEYFSETQRNKGNFPGRFSGRQFSNSRSEMNVSTLELGDSALYLCASSQGRGGGLAKNSQYFGAGTRLSVL.

On this clone itself: Distinct nucleotide sequences in the sample also encode this CDR3. The V gene is TRBV18, the J gene TRBJ1-5; 7 bases line up with TRBD1. The CDR3 has 14 residues. V was clipped by 3 bases and J by 2 bases; unmatched bases: 1. Germline V gene lookup returns CDR1 KGHSH and CDR2 LQKENI. In nucleotides, the CDR3 is TGTGCCAGCTCACCCGGACAGGGCAATCAGCCCCAGCATTTT. The encoded protein is CASSPGQGNQPQHF.

DNA for the CDR3: TGTGCCTGGAGAGAACAGAGCCATCAGCCCCAGCATTTT. This encodes CAWREQSHQPQHF. The rearrangement uses TRBV30 and TRBJ1-5; D remains unclear. Germline CDR1 and CDR2: GTSNPN and SVGIG (reference sequence). Deletions cut 3 bases from V and 5 bases from J, with 11 bases between. The CDR3 consists of 13 residues.

V is TRBV18 and J is TRBJ2-7, with 8 bases fitting TRBD2. J gave up 3 bases and V 6 bases, and 10 bases lay outside the gene matches. The CDR3 length is 15 residues. The V gene's germline CDR1 is KGHSH and CDR2 LQKENI. CDR3 in amino acids: CASSPDSAGGYEQYF. DNA for the CDR3: TGTGCCAGCTCTCCCGACTCGGCGGGAGGCTACGAGCAGTACTTC.